This TCR beta chain was identified during a study of cytomegalovirus exposure and HLA in healthy donors (dated by TCRdb to the late 2010s). Background for the entire study: According to a later analysis, the roughly 120 validation repertoires were produced on the same platform as the 680 or so repertoires of the first cohort. The study aimed to test whether signatures of past pathogen exposure could be identified by cataloging public T cell receptors. Along with the roughly 710-subject first cohort, a separate validation cohort of over a hundred different subjects was used. The study combined high-throughput TCR immunosequencing, statistical association of individual TCRs with disease status, and machine learning to predict cytomegalovirus infection status. What the work shows at the level of the full study, not this receptor alone: A later analysis had no HLA typing for the validation cohort, so co-occurrence there was scored across all 110 or so repertoires. In vitro tests confirmed that a few of the cytomegalovirus-associated TCR beta chains recognize cytomegalovirus antigens. Subsequent analysis determined that TCRs grouped into clusters in the first cohort also showed a tendency toward co-occurrence across the 130 or so validation repertoires, and 90% to 95% of cluster scores exceeded 0. It was suggested by the authors that the approach could potentially be generalized to other disease states and immunological phenotypes. The study gave a list of roughly 150 TCR beta chains associated with cytomegalovirus. Most TCR sequences were seen in very few donors, while some public TCRs were found in many individuals. The classifier was reported to diagnose cytomegalovirus status with high specificity and sensitivity in both the original cohort and the validation cohort.

As to this clone: Its antigen remains unidentified. There are no base qualities to consult, and no much larger clone falls within one base.

Separate from the approximately 700-subject first cohort, the validation cohort of around 130 subjects was the group to which the donors belonged. The CDR1 and CDR2 encoded by the germline V gene (reference sequence) are SEHNR and FQNEAQ. The CDR3 goes from the cysteine to the phenylalanine over 14 residues. The DNA shown is the 42-base CDR3, in frame from base 1. Trimming takes 1 base from V and 6 bases from J, and the germline ends sit 12 bases apart. Library generation was performed with the immunoSEQ multiplex PCR assay. Regarding the original processing steps: A statistical classification framework was built to diagnose cytomegalovirus status from the catalog of TCR beta chain sequences. Imported from immuneACCESS, the table was reduced by TCRdb to in-frame sequences with V and J called. These copies leave out some clones; in studies compared against another copy, an unresolved V gene accounts for under half, and the cause of the remainder is not known. For V, J and clone size, that table is used; D and trimming come from the DNA. Present in this sample are roughly 260,000 clones, 90% of which were seen just once. The top ten clonotypes cover under 0.45% of the sample.

What was sequenced was PBMCs. The sequence was obtained from a woman younger than 30 in good health and CMV-seronegative. Recombination connected TRBV7-9 to TRBJ1-2; no confident D gene assignment can be made. Here the CDR3 is given as CASSLGTRVDGYTF. Here is the DNA: TGTGCCAGCAGCTTAGGGACGAGGGTCGATGGCTACACCTTC.